This TCR beta chain was captured in a study of T cells in Graves' hyperthyroidism and ophthalmopathy. Researchers amplified the TCR beta CDR3 regions from RNA transcripts. First-round RT-PCR with HTBI primers amplified the TCR CDR3 region. TCRdb analysed the multiplex PCR reads with MiXCR anew, one entry per CDR3 protein. The table lists fewer than 650,000 distinct CDR3 sequences, more than 13% of them singletons. For ophthalmopathy patients, the Clinical Activity Score was at least 3 and the NOSPECS grade at least 4; duration was under 3 months. General study findings and limits: Most expanded thyroid clonotypes above 0.001 also appeared in blood.

This clonotype was counted ten times or more. Its antigen is not known. Sequences were obtained from blood. This clonotype was obtained from a young woman with Graves' ophthalmopathy.

The CDR3: CSVVMGTGNTDTQYF. The CDR3 nucleotides are TGCAGCGTTGTTATGGGGACAGGGAACACAGATACGCAGTATTTT. The chain carries TRBV29-1 and TRBJ2-3; 9 positions agree with TRBD1. The germline gives CDR1 SQVTM, CDR2 ANQGSEA. V lost 4 bases, J lost 2 bases, and 7 bases stayed unmatched. CDR3 length: 15 residues.